This is a list of T cell receptor beta chains from one sample in a study of naive and memory T cell subsets. One entry per CDR3 protein, called by TCRdb with MiXCR from the UMI-ligation and nested PCR reads. The sample lists about 150,000 distinct CDR3 sequences, approximately 24% occurring once. Material: naive CD4+ T cells from blood. These receptors were obtained from a human donor in good health. Both conserved end residues are part of each CDR3. The D gene is left open where the match is weak. Not all rows give a size; the values are once, few, many and, for expanded clones, a class.

clone_size d_call j_call v_call cdr3_nt cdr3_aa
NA NA TRBJ2-1 TRBV19 TGTGCCAGTAGTACCAATAAAAGGAAAAGTAATGAGCAGTTCTTC CASSTNKRKSNEQFF
NA NA TRBJ2-5 TRBV5-1 TGCGCCAGCAGCTCGGAGGCGACCCAGTACTTC CASSSEATQYF
NA NA TRBJ1-2 TRBV5-1 TGCGCCAGCAGCTTGGAGAGCACGAACTATGGCTACACCTTC CASSLESTNYGYTF
NA TRBD2 TRBJ2-2 TRBV28 TGTGCCAGCAGTTTCCCCGGACTAGTCTCCGGGGAGCTGTTTTTT CASSFPGLVSGELFF
NA NA TRBJ1-5 TRBV28 TGTGCCAGCAGAACTGGACCCCTTACGCCCCAGCATTTT CASRTGPLTPQHF
few NA TRBJ2-7 TRBV12-3/TRBV12-4 TGTGCCAGCGGCGGGCCCTACGAGCAGTACTTC CASGGPYEQYF
NA NA TRBJ2-2 TRBV2 TGTGCCAGCAGTGAAGCCGACATGGGGTCCAAGGAGCTGTTTTTT CASSEADMGSKELFF
many NA TRBJ2-5 TRBV11-2 TGTGCCAGCAGCTTGGGCCCCGCGGAGACCCAGTACTTC CASSLGPAETQYF
NA NA TRBJ1-4 TRBV13 TGTGCCAGCAGTTTTAAGACGTTAACTAATGAAAAACTGTTTTTT CASSFKTLTNEKLFF
few TRBD1 TRBJ1-5 TRBV6-2/TRBV6-3 TGTGCCAGCACTCTCGGGACAGGGCGGATTCAGCCCCAGCATTTT CASTLGTGRIQPQHF
many NA TRBJ2-7 TRBV29-1 TGCAGCGTTGTTGAGGTCGGCAGGCTACCCTACGAGCAGTACTTC CSVVEVGRLPYEQYF
NA TRBD1 TRBJ1-1 TRBV5-1 TGCGCCAGCAGCTTTAGACAGGGAATGAACACTGAAGCTTTCTTT CASSFRQGMNTEAFF
few TRBD1 TRBJ2-7 TRBV2 TGTGCCAGCAGGGATACAGGGGGCCCACGCTCCTACGAGCAGTACTTC CASRDTGGPRSYEQYF
NA TRBD2 TRBJ2-2 TRBV10-3 TGTGCCATCAGTGAGTCGCACCTAGCGGGAGTTGACACCGGGGAGCTGTTTTTT CAISESHLAGVDTGELFF
few TRBD2 TRBJ2-1 TRBV12-3/TRBV12-4 TGTGCCAGCAGTTTAGAGACTAGCGGGAGGGCCTACAATGAGCAGTTCTTC CASSLETSGRAYNEQFF
few TRBD1 TRBJ2-5 TRBV7-2 TGTGCCAGCAGGTCGCCGGGACAGGGGCAAGAGACCCAGTACTTC CASRSPGQGQETQYF
many TRBD2 TRBJ2-1 TRBV24-1 TGTGCCACCAGTGATTTGAGTAGCGGGAGGGCCAATGAGCAGTTCTTC CATSDLSSGRANEQFF
NA NA TRBJ1-5 TRBV6-6 TGTGCCAGCAAGCTCTCGGGGAGGCTAGAGCCCCAGCATTTT CASKLSGRLEPQHF
NA NA TRBJ2-4 TRBV28 TGTGCCAGCAGTTTATACCACAGGGCCAAAAACATTCAGTACTTC CASSLYHRAKNIQYF
many TRBD2 TRBJ2-3 TRBV24-1 TGTGCCACCAGTGACCGTACTAGCGGAGTCACAGATACGCAGTATTTT CATSDRTSGVTDTQYF
few NA TRBJ2-7 TRBV14 TGTGCCAGCAGCCAAGTTACAGGGAAGGGGCAGTACTTC CASSQVTGKGQYF
NA TRBD1 TRBJ2-1 TRBV29-1 TGCAGCGTTGAAGAGGCAGGGGGTACGATACAGTTCTTC CSVEEAGGTIQFF
NA NA TRBJ2-7 TRBV5-1 TGCGCCAGCAGCTTGGTAGGTCAGGGGACCAACGAGCAGTACTTC CASSLVGQGTNEQYF
NA NA TRBJ2-3 TRBV7-9 TGTGCCAGCAGCTTAATCCCCACGGGAACTAGTCCAGATACGCAGTATTTT CASSLIPTGTSPDTQYF
few NA TRBJ2-3 TRBV20-1 TGCAGTGCTAGAGGGTTGACTAGGGGCCCCACAGATACGCAGTATTTT CSARGLTRGPTDTQYF
NA TRBD1 TRBJ1-2 TRBV28 TGTGCCAGCACGCAACCCCGGGACAGAATCTATGGCTACACCTTC CASTQPRDRIYGYTF
few NA TRBJ1-1 TRBV29-1 TGCAGCCCAGCGGGTCCCACTACTGAAGCTTTCTTT CSPAGPTTEAFF
few TRBD2 TRBJ2-3 TRBV3-1 TGTGCCAGCAGCCAACGCGCGGGAGGGACAGATACGCAGTATTTT CASSQRAGGTDTQYF
NA TRBD2 TRBJ2-1 TRBV10-3 TGTGCCATCAGTGAGAAGGCGGGACTACCCGGTCACTACAATGAGCAGTTCTTC CAISEKAGLPGHYNEQFF
NA NA TRBJ2-7 TRBV14 TGTGCCAGCAGCCAAGGCGGGACAGCTGCCTACGAGCAGTACTTC CASSQGGTAAYEQYF
few TRBD1 TRBJ2-3 TRBV5-1 TGCGCCAGCGAAGGGACAGGGAGGACAGATACGCAGTATTTT CASEGTGRTDTQYF
NA TRBD2 TRBJ2-1 TRBV7-9 TGTGCCAGCAGCTCCCTAACTAGCGGGGTATACAATGAGCAGTTCTTC CASSSLTSGVYNEQFF
NA NA TRBJ1-4 TRBV5-1 TGCGCCAGCAGCTCACAGGGTGCAACTAATGAAAAACTGTTTTTT CASSSQGATNEKLFF
few NA TRBJ1-3 TRBV28 TGTGCCAGCAGCCCGAGATTCCGCAACACCATATATTTT CASSPRFRNTIYF
NA TRBD2 TRBJ2-1 TRBV29-1 TGCAGCGTTTATGCGCCAGCGGGAGGTATCAACCCTTACAATGAGCAGTTCTTC CSVYAPAGGINPYNEQFF
NA TRBD1 TRBJ2-7 TRBV27 TGTGCCAGCAGTTTTTCCCCGGACAGGGGTTCCCTTGGCGAGCAGTACTTC CASSFSPDRGSLGEQYF
NA NA TRBJ2-1 TRBV7-9 TGTGCCAGCAGCGCTGTCAGGGAGCGCTCCTACAATGAGCAGTTCTTC CASSAVRERSYNEQFF
many NA TRBJ2-1 TRBV29-1 TGCAGCGTTGAAGCTGTACTAGCTAATTGGAACAATGAGCAGTTCTTC CSVEAVLANWNNEQFF
NA NA TRBJ2-7 TRBV7-8 TGTGCCAGCAGCTCCCGACCCCGCGCGCGAGAATCGAGCGGCGAGCAGTACTTC CASSSRPRARESSGEQYF
few NA TRBJ2-3 TRBV6-5 TGTGCCAGCAGTTATTCTTGGGCTCCAGATACGCAGTATTTT CASSYSWAPDTQYF
few TRBD2 TRBJ2-7 TRBV20-1 TGCAGTGCTCAAGACGAGGGACTAGCGGGGGACGAGCAGTACTTC CSAQDEGLAGDEQYF
many NA TRBJ1-2 TRBV20-1 TGCATAAGCCCAAGGCCCCCTGGCTACACCTTC CISPRPPGYTF
few NA TRBJ2-7 TRBV29-1 TGCAGCATCTTAACAGGTCCCTACGAGCAGTACTTC CSILTGPYEQYF
few NA TRBJ2-1 TRBV27 TGTGCCAGCAGTCCTGCTGGGGCGGGGTATTACAATGAGCAGTTCTTC CASSPAGAGYYNEQFF
few TRBD2 TRBJ2-1 TRBV20-1 TGCAGTGCTGGACAAGGGGTAACCAGCGGGAGGGCCTTGGGGCAGTTCTTC CSAGQGVTSGRALGQFF
many NA TRBJ1-1 TRBV9 TGTGCCAGCAGCGTAGGGTCCAGGGGCAAGACTGAAGCTTTCTTT CASSVGSRGKTEAFF
NA TRBD1 TRBJ2-5 TRBV29-1 TGCAGCGTTGGACAGGGGGCGAAAGAGACCCAGTACTTC CSVGQGAKETQYF
NA NA TRBJ2-5 TRBV20-1 TGCAGTGCCCCGGGGACTTTTCAAGAGACCCAGTACTTC CSAPGTFQETQYF
once TRBD2 TRBJ2-7 TRBV27 TGTGCCAGCAGTCCCCGACTAGCGGTCGAGCAGTACTTC CASSPRLAVEQYF
few NA TRBJ1-2 TRBV4-3 TGCGCCAGCAGCCAAGATCGTAAGACAGTAATCCTCTATGGCTACACCTTC CASSQDRKTVILYGYTF
NA NA TRBJ2-5 TRBV20-1 TGCAGTGCTAGAGAGGGACTGGGCACAGAGACCCAGTACTTC CSAREGLGTETQYF
once NA TRBJ2-2 TRBV28 TGTGCCAGCAGTTTCCAGGGGCTGAGCACCGGGGAGCTGTTTTTT CASSFQGLSTGELFF